These 20 T cell receptor beta chains share one sample of origin, sequenced in a study of neurological immune-mediated disorders. Described time point: longitudinal time-point 1 (baseline). TCRdb called the 5' RACE reads again in MiXCR, with one record for every CDR3 protein. The sample has 55,000 to 75,000 distinct CDR3 sequences, 12% to 15% seen once; the top ten hold 4.6%. The sequenced sample consisted of PBMCs. All receptors come from a female donor with HTLV-1-associated myelopathy (HAM/TSP).

This clonotype was seen repeatedly, ten times or more. This chain connects TRBV12-3 or TRBV12-4 to TRBJ2-7, with TRBD1 matching 10 bases. The length of the CDR3 is 14 residues. Trimming at V came to 8 bases and at J to 6 bases, leaving 10 bases not matched to a gene. The CDR3 loop is CASSGTGVFSEQYF. CDR3 in DNA: TGTGCCAGCTCCGGGACAGGGGTTTTCAGCGAGCAGTACTTC.

This clonotype was seen at least ten times. V gene TRBV28 combines with J gene TRBJ1-4, with 8 bases fitting TRBD1. This CDR3 comprises 14 residues. The junction had 4 bases not matched to a gene; V was cut back by 2 bases and J by 8 bases. Germline V gene lookup returns CDR1 MDHEN and CDR2 SYDVKM. CDR3 in DNA: TGTGCCAGCAGTTTACAGGGGGCTAGGGAAAAACTGTTTTTT. Translation gives CASSLQGAREKLFF.

This clonotype was seen ten or more times. The chain uses TRBV10-3 and TRBJ2-5, with 7 bases identical to TRBD1. Trimming took 2 bases from V and 3 from J; bases not matched to a gene: 0. Germline lookup yields CDR1 ENHRY and CDR2 SYGVKD. CDR3 length: 13 amino acids. For the CDR3, the DNA is TGTGCCATCAGTGAGACAGGGGAAGAGACCCAGTACTTC. Translation gives CAISETGEETQYF.

This clonotype was seen ten or more times. The gene calls are TRBV10-3 and TRBJ2-7; D is undetermined. The germline CDR1 and CDR2 sequences are ENHRY and SYGVKD. This CDR3 comprises 12 residues. V lost 7 bases to trimming and J lost 0 bases, with 7 bases between them. This CDR3 reads CAITTDSYEQYF. In DNA form, the CDR3 reads TGTGCCATCACTACAGACTCCTACGAGCAGTACTTC.

This clonotype has a handful of counts. The rearrangement joins TRBV7-8 to TRBJ2-3; possibly TRBD2 for D (6 bases). V was clipped by 3 bases and J by 0 bases, with 19 bases between them. The germline V gene has CDR1 SGHVS and CDR2 FQNEAQ. This CDR3 spans 18 amino acids. CDR3 region: CASSLSGGSKTSTDTQYF. CDR3 DNA: TGTGCCAGCAGCTTGTCAGGAGGGTCTAAAACTAGCACAGATACGCAGTATTTT.

Many counts were recorded for this clonotype. The chain combines TRBV3-1 with TRBJ1-1; 7 bases fit TRBD1. The CDR3 loop spans 15 amino acids. The germline V gene encodes CDR1 LGHDT and CDR2 YNNKEL (reference sequence). Losses at the gene ends were 0 bases for V and 6 bases for J; bases not matched to a gene: 7. The CDR3: CASSQDFGQVAEAFF. CDR3 nucleotides: TGTGCCAGCAGCCAAGATTTCGGACAGGTGGCTGAAGCTTTCTTT. Full variable domain (rest looked up from reference TRBV3-1 and TRBJ1-1): DTAVSQTPKYLVTQMGNDKSIKCEQNLGHDTMYWYKQDSKKFLKIMFSYNNKELIINETVPNRFSPKSPDKAHLNLHINSLELGDSAVYFCASSQDFGQVAEAFFGQGTRLTVV.

This clonotype was observed at least ten times. This sequence joins TRBV5-5 and TRBJ1-1; 9 positions agree with TRBD1. CDR1 is SGHKS, CDR2 YYEKEE, per germline (reference sequence). V was clipped by 4 bases and J by 3 bases; unmatched bases: 1. The CDR3 runs to 13 residues. The CDR3 DNA is TGTGCCAGCAGCCGACAGGGGGACACTGAAGCTTTCTTT. Translation gives CASSRQGDTEAFF. The full variable domain, completed using reference TRBV5-5 and TRBJ1-1, is DAGVTQSPTHLIKTRGQQVTLRCSPISGHKSVSWYQQVLGQGPQFIFQYYEKEERGRGNFPDRFSARQFPNYSSELNVNALLLGDSALYLCASSRQGDTEAFFGQGTRLTVV.

This clonotype was counted many times. At one end the junction does not follow the germline gene, possibly because of a read error. The chain carries TRBV10-3 and TRBJ2-7; 10 nucleotides agree with TRBD2. The CDR3 consists of 14 residues. In germline, CDR1 is ENHRY, CDR2 SYGVKD. CDR3 residues: CAISAGWTSGSKSF. CDR3 nucleotide sequence: TGTGCCATCAGTGCTGGATGGACTAGCGGATCCAAATCCTTC.

This clonotype occurred once. The chain couples TRBV7-2 to TRBJ2-7; D gene unclear. The CDR3 is made up of 15 amino acids. V lost 0 bases and J 2 bases, leaving 11 bases between the germline ends. Germline V gene data show CDR1 as SGHTA and CDR2 as FQGNSA. The CDR3 bases are TGTGCCAGCAGCTTAGCGACCAATACCGCCTACGAGCAGTACTTC. This translates into CASSLATNTAYEQYF.

Points on this clonotype: One base away lies a much larger clone, so this may be a sequencing read error. This chain uses TRBV5-1 with TRBJ2-2; TRBD1 matches 8 bases. Germline-derived CDR1 and CDR2 are SGHRS and YFSETQ. The CDR3 has 14 residues. Written as DNA, the CDR3 is TGCGACAGCAGCTGGACAGGGTTGGCCGGGGAGCTGTTTTTT. This translates into CDSSWTGLAGELFF.

This clonotype was counted between two and nine times. This sequence joins TRBV16 and TRBJ2-2; D may be TRBD1 (5 bases). The CDR3 spans 15 residues. Trimming cost V 1 base and J 4 bases, with 10 bases left between them. Germline V CDR1 and CDR2: KGHSY, FQNENV. The chain's CDR3 is CASSQWQGLTGELFF. The DNA of the CDR3 is TGTGCCAGCAGCCAATGGCAGGGTCTCACCGGGGAGCTGTTTTTT.

This clonotype was observed many times. The V gene is TRBV7-9, the J gene TRBJ1-1; 9 nucleotides match TRBD1. The CDR3 runs to 14 residues. Looked up from germline, CDR1 is SEHNR and CDR2 is FQNEAQ (reference sequence). Germline trimming cut 5 bases from V and 11 bases from J; bases unmatched to any gene: 12. CDR3 nucleotide sequence: TGTGCCAGCAGCACCACTAACAGGGGGCGGGGGGCTTTCTTT. It codes for CASSTTNRGRGAFF.

This clonotype appeared many times. The V call is TRBV20-1, the J call TRBJ1-5; TRBD1 agrees at 9 bases. This CDR3 has 12 amino acids. Germline CDR1 is DFQATT and CDR2 is SNEGSKA (reference sequence). Losses at the gene ends were 6 bases for V and 7 bases for J; bases not matched to a gene: 4. As DNA, the CDR3 is TGCAGTGCCGGGACAGGGTCGCAGCCCCAGCATTTT. Its translation is CSAGTGSQPQHF.

Many counts were recorded for this clonotype. In DNA form, the CDR3 reads TGCAGTGCTAGCGGGGGGTCGAGCTCCTACAATGAGCAGTTCTTC. This gives the protein CSASGGSSSYNEQFF. This chain connects TRBV20-1 to TRBJ2-1; 7 nucleotides align to TRBD2. This CDR3 region has 15 residues. Germline trimming cut 3 bases from V and 0 bases from J; bases unmatched to any gene: 5. In germline, CDR1 is DFQATT, CDR2 SNEGSKA (reference sequence).

This clonotype appeared many times. DNA for the CDR3: TGTGCCAGCGCGGGGGGGGGCTATGGCTACACCTTC. Translated, it gives CASAGGGYGYTF. This rearrangement joins TRBV28 to TRBJ1-2; D is possibly TRBD1 (5 bases). CDR3 size: 12 residues. Germline CDR1 reads MDHEN; CDR2 reads SYDVKM. Trimming pared 8 bases from V and 4 bases from J, leaving 11 bases between.

This clonotype is labeled as medium-sized. This chain links TRBV28 with TRBJ1-6, with no clear D. V lost 5 bases and J 0 bases, leaving 20 bases between the germline ends. The CDR3 spans 19 residues. Germline-derived CDR1 and CDR2 are MDHEN and SYDVKM. The CDR3, as DNA: TGTGCCAGCAGTCGACCCGGAACCGTGCTAAGCTCCTATAATTCACCCCTCCACTTT. This sequence encodes CASSRPGTVLSSYNSPLHF.

This clonotype was recorded many times. This rearrangement joins TRBV10-2 to TRBJ2-1, with D possibly matching TRBD2 (6 bases). The CDR3 has 14 residues. CDR1 is WSHSY and CDR2 is SAAADI in the germline V gene. V was trimmed by 2 bases and J by 3 bases, leaving 8 bases between them. The DNA of the CDR3 is TGCGCCAGCAGTGAGGGAGGGTTCTACAATGAGCAGTTCTTC. As protein: CASSEGGFYNEQFF.

This clonotype was recorded at least ten times. This chain links TRBV7-8 with TRBJ2-3; 8 bases agree with TRBD1. Looked up from germline, CDR1 is SGHVS and CDR2 is FQNEAQ. The CDR3 extends over 15 amino acids. The V segment lost 1 base and the J segment 5 bases; nucleotides outside the gene matches: 5. CDR3 coding DNA: TGTGCCAGCAGCTTAGGCAGGGGGCTTGGAGATACGCAGTATTTT. Amino acids: CASSLGRGLGDTQYF.

This clonotype occurred a few times. The chain recombines TRBV28 with TRBJ2-7, with 8 bases identical to TRBD2. CDR1 MDHEN and CDR2 SYDVKM come from the germline V gene. The CDR3 is 13 residues long. Trimming cost V 8 bases and J 6 bases; bases outside gene matches: 9. In DNA, the CDR3 is TGTGCCAGCGGTGTAGGTGCGGGAGGCGAGCAGTACTTC. Amino acids: CASGVGAGGEQYF.

The J gene is TRBJ2-2, the V gene TRBV18; D gene ambiguous. The CDR3 covers 15 residues. CDR1 and CDR2 (germline): KGHSH, LQKENI. The ends were cut back, 3 bases at V and 2 bases at J, with 10 bases in the middle. CDR3 sequence (DNA): TGTGCCAGCTCACCCCGACACCTAAACACCGGGGAGCTGTTTTTT. As protein: CASSPRHLNTGELFF.